The TCR beta chain described here comes from a study of T cell repertoires in cytomegalovirus infection. Study information: Recently described HLA-C-restricted plus well-studied HLA-B-restricted CMV epitopes were used. The public TCR beta signatures pointed to both CMV infection and matching HLA type. Study-wide points: Identification of carriers of CMV plus the relevant HLA was achieved through cumulative public TCR beta family frequency. It was HLA-C-restricted CMV-specific TCR beta clonotypes that dominated the response ex vivo.

The CDR3 covers 16 residues. Germline loops: CDR1 SGHTS, CDR2 YDEGEE. V lost 4 bases to trimming and J lost 1 base; unmatched junction nucleotides: 7. TCRdb re-called the reads through MiXCR, storing one row per CDR3 protein. The sample lists around 710,000 distinct CDR3 sequences; about 27% were seen once. Note on this clonotype: No antigen is known for it.

The V call is TRBV5-8, the J call TRBJ2-3; 9 positions match TRBD2. This TCR came from a human donor in good health (CMV status not recorded). Some clones in this sample may be carry-over from other donors' samples. The specimen was cultured CD8+ T cells from PBMCs, collected from culture after CMV antigen stimulation. CDR3 nucleotides: TGTGCCAGCAGCCCCCAGGGCGGGGGGGGCACAGATACGCAGTATTTT. This encodes CASSPQGGGGTDTQYF.